What follows are 32 T cell receptor beta chains derived from one specimen sequenced in a study of cytomegalovirus exposure and HLA in healthy donors. Primers included in the PCR were 60 Vbeta and 13 Jbeta primers. Assay used: immunoSEQ multiplex PCR; TCRdb lists only in-frame clones, some missing. This table holds more than 110,000 clones, more than 60% found once. Sequencing input: PBMCs. These receptors were collected from a woman aged 45-65 years in good health and CMV-seropositive.

The chain links TRBV9 to TRBJ2-3, with 7 bases lining up with TRBD2. The CDR3 is 14 amino acids. The germline gives CDR1 SGDLS, CDR2 YYNGEE. Germline trimming cut 0 bases from V and 2 bases from J; bases unmatched to any gene: 0. CDR3 in DNA: TGTGCCAGCAGCGTAGGACTAGCCACAGATACGCAGTATTTT. Protein sequence: CASSVGLATDTQYF.

This clone showed up just once. The chain joins TRBV7-9 to TRBJ1-3; no clear D gene. CDR3 length equals 14 residues. V was pared by 4 bases and J by 2 bases, with 9 bases between. The V gene's germline CDR1 is SEHNR and CDR2 FQNEAQ (reference sequence). CDR3 in DNA: TGTGCCAGCAGCTCCTCGGGAGCTGGAAACACCATATATTTT. Its translation is CASSSSGAGNTIYF.

This clone was detected a few times. The chain is built from TRBV29-1 and TRBJ2-4; D is possibly TRBD2 (5 bases). Trimming took 7 bases from V and 1 from J, leaving 11 bases between them. The CDR3 has 13 amino acids. Germline V gene lookup returns CDR1 SQVTM and CDR2 ANQGSEA. CDR3 nucleotide sequence: TGCAGCGCACGGGAAAGCGCCAAAAACATTCAGTACTTC. Its protein product is CSARESAKNIQYF.

The CDR3 region is CASSPQGGYQTYSNQPQHF. CDR3 nucleotides: TGTGCCAGTAGCCCACAGGGCGGATACCAAACTTATAGCAATCAGCCCCAGCATTTT. The genes are TRBV19 and TRBJ1-5; D is possibly TRBD1 (6 bases). Germline V lookup: CDR1 LNHDA, CDR2 SQIVND (reference sequence). This CDR3 comprises 19 residues. Trimming shortened V by 6 bases and J by 0 bases, and 24 bases separated the two germline ends.

The chain couples TRBV4-2 to TRBJ1-4; 7 positions match TRBD1. This CDR3 comprises 14 residues. CDR1 is LGHNA, CDR2 YNFKEQ, per germline. V trimming: 3 bases; J trimming: 5 bases; junction bases outside the gene matches: 3. The CDR3, as DNA: TGTGCCAGCAGCCAGCCAGGGGGAAATGAAAAACTGTTTTTT. Residues: CASSQPGGNEKLFF.

The V gene is TRBV4-1, the J gene TRBJ1-2, with D hard to call. Germline V gives CDR1 MGHRA, CDR2 YSYEKL. V was shortened by 3 bases and J by 6 bases, with 11 bases between the two germline ends. CDR3 size: 13 residues. The CDR3 region is CASSQWTEDGYTF. CDR3 DNA: TGCGCCAGCAGCCAGTGGACGGAGGATGGCTACACCTTC.

This clone occurred a few times. This sequence joins TRBV9 and TRBJ2-3; TRBD1 matches 8 bases. The V and J ends lost 4 bases and 2 bases, in that order; junction bases with no gene match: 6. Looked up from germline, CDR1 is SGDLS and CDR2 is YYNGEE. The CDR3 extends over 15 amino acids. The CDR3, as DNA: TGTGCCAGCAGCCTCCGGCAGGGGGCCACAGATACGCAGTATTTT. It yields the protein CASSLRQGATDTQYF.

This chain links TRBV6-5 with TRBJ1-5; the D is unclear. The CDR3 contains 13 residues. Germline lookup yields CDR1 MNHEY and CDR2 SVGAGI. Trimming took 5 bases from V and 9 from J, leaving 14 bases between them. CDR3 coding DNA: TGTGCCAGCAGTCCGGGTGGAGATCGGCCCCAGCATTTT. This gives the protein CASSPGGDRPQHF.

The chain carries TRBV6-6 and TRBJ1-6; TRBD1 matches at 7 bases. Trimming removed 7 bases from V and 8 bases from J; junction bases left unmatched: 8. Germline values: CDR1 MNHNY, CDR2 SVGAGI (reference sequence). The CDR3 consists of 14 residues. The CDR3 region has the DNA TGTGCCAGCAATAAGGGACAGTATGATTCACCCCTCCACTTT. This sequence encodes CASNKGQYDSPLHF.

The V call is TRBV2, the J call TRBJ1-5; maybe TRBD1 (6 bases). The CDR3 runs 16 residues. V was pared by 3 bases and J by 6 bases, with 18 bases between. Germline V gene lookup returns CDR1 SNHLY and CDR2 FYNNEI. The CDR3 here is CASSEQGHHSGQPQHF. The CDR3 DNA reads TGTGCCAGCAGTGAGCAGGGACACCATTCGGGTCAGCCCCAGCATTTT.

The chain is built from TRBV2 and TRBJ1-5; 11 bases are a match to TRBD1. The CDR3 consists of 14 residues. Germline V gene lookup returns CDR1 SNHLY and CDR2 FYNNEI. Trimming took 4 bases from V and 5 from J; bases not matched to a gene: 1. The CDR3 here is CASSGTGGDQPQHF. As DNA, the CDR3 is TGTGCCAGCAGTGGGACAGGGGGCGATCAGCCCCAGCATTTT.

The rearrangement joins TRBV5-1 to TRBJ2-1, with TRBD1 as a possible D gene (6 bases). The length of the CDR3 is 14 residues. Trimming removed 0 bases at V and 7 bases at J, with 11 bases between. Per germline, CDR1 SGHRS and CDR2 YFSETQ. This CDR3 is CASSLGAQGNEQFF. The CDR3 DNA is TGCGCCAGCAGCTTGGGGGCCCAGGGGAATGAGCAGTTCTTC.

The chain couples TRBV7-8 to TRBJ1-2, with a weak D call TRBD1 (6 bases). Germline CDR1 and CDR2: SGHVS and FQNEAQ. This CDR3 is built from 16 residues. V was pared by 4 bases and J by 2 bases, with 17 bases between. CDR3 sequence reads: CASSYSLRTDNYGYTF. Here the CDR3 DNA reads TGTGCCAGCAGCTATAGTCTCCGGACAGACAACTATGGCTACACCTTC.

The rearrangement joins TRBV7-6 to TRBJ1-3; 9 bases are shared with TRBD1. The V gene end was trimmed by 2 bases and the J gene end by 4 bases; junction bases not matched to a gene: 3. The CDR3 runs to 15 residues. CDR1 SGHVS and CDR2 FNYEAQ come from the germline V gene. CDR3 sequence (DNA): TGTGCCAGCAGCTTAAGGACAGGGGTGGGAAACACCATATATTTT. This encodes CASSLRTGVGNTIYF.

This sequence joins TRBV30 and TRBJ2-7, with TRBD2 matching 10 bases. The CDR3 has 15 amino acids. J gave up 6 bases and V 0 bases, and 8 bases lay outside the gene matches. CDR1 is GTSNPN and CDR2 is SVGIG in the germline V gene (reference sequence). CDR3 sequence (DNA): TGTGCCTGGAGTGTACTGAGCGGGGGGGCTTCCGAGCAGTACTTC. Amino acid sequence: CAWSVLSGGASEQYF.

V gene TRBV7-6 combines with J gene TRBJ2-1, with D possibly TRBD2 on 5 matching bases. V was clipped by 4 bases and J by 5 bases, with 15 bases between them. This CDR3 comprises 15 residues. Germline V CDR1 and CDR2: SGHVS, FNYEAQ. CDR3 loop: CASSWRTGGHNEQFF. The CDR3, as DNA: TGTGCCAGCAGCTGGCGGACGGGCGGGCACAATGAGCAGTTCTTC. Full variable domain (outside the CDR3, taken from reference TRBV7-6 and TRBJ2-1): GAGVSQSPRYKVTKRGQDVALRCDPISGHVSLYWYRQALGQGPEFLTYFNYEAQQDKSGLPNDRFSAERPEGSISTLTIQRTEQRDSAMYRCASSWRTGGHNEQFFGPGTRLTVL.

The genes are TRBV28 and TRBJ2-7, with a weak D call TRBD2 (5 bases). In germline, CDR1 is MDHEN, CDR2 SYDVKM. The CDR3 runs 11 residues. Trimming shortened V by 7 bases and J by 7 bases, and 11 bases separated the two germline ends. CDR3 sequence (DNA): TGTGCCAGCAACCTAGGCGGGGAGCAGTACTTC. Translating it yields CASNLGGEQYF.

The rearrangement uses TRBV5-1 and TRBJ1-1; TRBD1 matches at 9 bases. CDR3 length equals 16 residues. V shed 5 bases, J shed 0 bases, and the junction held 8 bases outside the gene matches. From germline, CDR1 is SGHRS and CDR2 YFSETQ. CDR3 region: CASSFYTGGLNTEAFF. DNA for the CDR3: TGCGCCAGCAGTTTTTACACAGGGGGCCTGAACACTGAAGCTTTCTTT.

The J gene is TRBJ1-3, the V gene TRBV27, with 7 bases lining up with TRBD1. There are 15 residues in the CDR3. The V gene end was trimmed by 6 bases and the J gene end by 1 base; junction bases not matched to a gene: 6. Germline lookup yields CDR1 MNHEY and CDR2 SMNVEV (reference sequence). The CDR3: CASSGSRGSGNTIYF. The CDR3 DNA is TGTGCCAGCAGCGGCAGCAGGGGGTCTGGAAACACCATATATTTT.

The chain carries TRBV28 and TRBJ2-5, with 11 bases aligning to TRBD1. The V segment lost 7 bases and the J segment 3 bases; nucleotides outside the gene matches: 13. CDR1 is MDHEN, CDR2 SYDVKM, per germline. The CDR3 runs 17 residues. Here the CDR3 DNA reads TGTGCCAGCACCCCTTGGTCCCCGGGACAGGGGGAAGAGACCCAGTACTTC. Protein: CASTPWSPGQGEETQYF.

V and J are TRBV13 and TRBJ2-7; D is possibly TRBD2 (6 bases). The V end lost 6 bases, the J end lost 0 bases, and 15 bases lay between the germline ends. This CDR3 has 15 residues. Germline V gene sequence: CDR1 PRHDT, CDR2 FYEKMQ (reference sequence). CDR3 residues: CASSGLGGDSYEQYF. The CDR3 DNA sequence: TGTGCCAGCAGTGGTTTGGGCGGGGACTCCTACGAGCAGTACTTC.

This clone appeared once. CDR3: CAISGRDRAYEQYF. Here the CDR3 DNA reads TGTGCCATCAGTGGTCGAGACAGGGCATACGAGCAGTACTTC. The genes are TRBV10-3 and TRBJ2-7, with TRBD1 matching over 7 bases. Germline CDR1 and CDR2: ENHRY and SYGVKD. The CDR3 spans 14 residues. V was clipped by 4 bases and J by 4 bases; unmatched bases: 7.

This chain uses TRBV18 with TRBJ1-4; D gene unclear. Germline CDR1 is KGHSH and CDR2 is LQKENI. V lost 3 bases and J 0 bases, leaving 8 bases between the germline ends. The CDR3 totals 15 residues. The CDR3: CASSPKSSTNEKLFF. For the CDR3, the DNA is TGTGCCAGCTCACCTAAGAGTTCAACTAATGAAAAACTGTTTTTT.

The chain employs TRBV6-7 and TRBJ2-3; TRBD1 is a possible D gene (5 bases). TRBV6-7 falls under the ORF class, with uncertain function. The CDR3 contains 17 residues. Trimming took off 0 bases at V and 2 bases at J, with 15 bases between the two ends. In nucleotides, the CDR3 is TGTGCCAGCAGTTACTCGATTTGGGAAGGGGTCACAGATACGCAGTATTTT. As protein: CASSYSIWEGVTDTQYF.

The chain carries TRBV7-9 and TRBJ1-1; possibly TRBD1 for D (5 bases). The CDR3 covers 13 residues. V was cut by 4 bases and J by 1 base, with 7 bases left in between. Germline V gene sequence: CDR1 SEHNR, CDR2 FQNEAQ (reference sequence). The DNA for the CDR3 is TGTGCCAGCAGCTCTCAGGGGAACACTGAAGCTTTCTTT. It encodes CASSSQGNTEAFF.

This chain uses TRBV2 with TRBJ1-4; D gene uncertain. The CDR3 is made up of 12 amino acids. V was shortened by 8 bases and J by 1 base, with 5 bases between the two germline ends. The germline V gene encodes CDR1 SNHLY and CDR2 FYNNEI. DNA of the CDR3: TGTGCCAGCGTCGGAACTAATGAAAAACTGTTTTTT. Its translation is CASVGTNEKLFF.

This clone was counted a few times. The genes are TRBV5-1 and TRBJ2-7; TRBD1 matches 10 bases. This CDR3 comprises 12 residues. V lost 7 bases, J lost 3 bases, and 1 base stayed unmatched. The germline CDR1 and CDR2 sequences are SGHRS and YFSETQ. For the CDR3, the DNA is TGCGCCAGCCGGGACAGGGGCTACGAGCAGTACTTC. It codes for CASRDRGYEQYF.

This clone occurred once. The chain employs TRBV18 and TRBJ1-2, with D unclear. The CDR3 length is 13 residues. Germline-derived CDR1 and CDR2 are KGHSH and LQKENI. Trimming cost V 5 bases and J 1 base, with 8 bases left between them. CDR3 amino acids: CASSEQINYGYTF. The CDR3 bases are TGTGCCAGCTCAGAACAGATTAACTATGGCTACACCTTC.

V usage is TRBV25-1 and J usage is TRBJ2-2; 10 nucleotides agree with TRBD1. Per germline, CDR1 MGHDK and CDR2 SYGVNS. V was pared by 6 bases and J by 0 bases, with 7 bases of the junction left unmatched. This CDR3 has 17 residues. Here the CDR3 reads CASSLLTGGSNTGELFF. CDR3 coding DNA: TGTGCCAGCAGCCTTCTGACAGGGGGCTCGAACACCGGGGAGCTGTTTTTT.

The rearrangement uses TRBV7-8 and TRBJ2-7; possibly TRBD2 for D (6 bases). CDR3 size: 14 residues. The germline V gene has CDR1 SGHVS and CDR2 FQNEAQ. Trimming left V 1 base short and J 6 bases short, with 13 bases between. CDR3 residues: CASSLEASVAEQYF. The CDR3 bases are TGTGCCAGCAGCTTAGAAGCTAGCGTGGCCGAGCAGTACTTC. The whole variable domain, remainder taken from reference TRBV7-8 and TRBJ2-7, is GAGVSQSPRYKVAKRGQDVALRCDPISGHVSLFWYQQALGQGPEFLTYFQNEAQLDKSGLPSDRFFAERPEGSVSTLKIQRTQQEDSAVYLCASSLEASVAEQYFGPGTRLTVT.

J is TRBJ2-1 and V is TRBV11-3; D uncertain. V dropped 3 bases and J dropped 2 bases, with 11 bases sitting between them. CDR1 is SGHNT and CDR2 is YENEEA in the germline V gene. This CDR3 comprises 15 residues. The CDR3 bases are TGTGCCAGCAGCTTGTTTTCAGGTCCCTACAATGAGCAGTTCTTC. Translating it yields CASSLFSGPYNEQFF.

This clone was counted once. V is TRBV6-4 and J is TRBJ2-3; a possible D gene is TRBD2 (5 bases). The CDR3 contains 15 residues. V was clipped by 3 bases and J by 3 bases, with 13 bases between them. CDR1 MRHNA and CDR2 SNTAGT come from the germline V gene. The CDR3 region has the DNA TGTGCCAGCAGTGAGGGTGGGAGCCCAACAGATACGCAGTATTTT. Translating gives CASSEGGSPTDTQYF.